The subject of this entry is one T cell receptor beta chain. Its target is unknown. The CDR3 totals 13 residues. Germline V gene data show CDR1 as MNHEY and CDR2 as SMNVEV (reference sequence). With 6 bases removed from V and 8 bases from J, the gap between germline ends came to 16 bases. The PCR had 60 Vbeta and 13 Jbeta primers. Only in-frame clones appear in the TCRdb table, and some are missing; sequencing was by immunoSEQ multiplex PCR. The repertoire consists of under 140,000 clones, with about 90% occurring once and the leading ten covering 1.5% to 2%. This record belongs to a study of cytomegalovirus exposure and HLA in healthy donors. General study findings and limits: Across all donors, roughly uniform sequencing depth was an assumption of the presence/absence analyses. A missense DCLRE1C variant was associated with V- and J-gene trimming of TCR beta chains in a later analysis, and an independent cohort replicated the association.

Sequenced material: PBMCs. The chain has TRBV27 and TRBJ1-2; D gene ambiguous. This clonotype originated in a man between 40 and 49 years old in good health and CMV-seronegative. The CDR3, as DNA: TGTGCCAGCAGCAGGAGCGGCCATGGGGGCTACACCTTC. As protein: CASSRSGHGGYTF.